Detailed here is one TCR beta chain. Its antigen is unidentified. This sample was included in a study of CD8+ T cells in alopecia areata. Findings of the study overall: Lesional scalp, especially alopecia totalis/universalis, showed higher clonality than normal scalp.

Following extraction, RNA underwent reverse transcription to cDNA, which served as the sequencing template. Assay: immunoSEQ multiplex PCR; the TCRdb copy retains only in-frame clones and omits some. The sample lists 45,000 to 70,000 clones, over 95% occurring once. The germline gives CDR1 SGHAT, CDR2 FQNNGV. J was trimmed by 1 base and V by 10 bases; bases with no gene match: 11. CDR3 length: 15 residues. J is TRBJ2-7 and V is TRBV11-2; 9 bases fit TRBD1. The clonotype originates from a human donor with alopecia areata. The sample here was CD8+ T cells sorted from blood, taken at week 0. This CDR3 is CAISTGTGLSYEQYF. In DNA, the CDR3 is TGTGCCATCTCGACGGGGACAGGGTTATCCTACGAGCAGTACTTC.